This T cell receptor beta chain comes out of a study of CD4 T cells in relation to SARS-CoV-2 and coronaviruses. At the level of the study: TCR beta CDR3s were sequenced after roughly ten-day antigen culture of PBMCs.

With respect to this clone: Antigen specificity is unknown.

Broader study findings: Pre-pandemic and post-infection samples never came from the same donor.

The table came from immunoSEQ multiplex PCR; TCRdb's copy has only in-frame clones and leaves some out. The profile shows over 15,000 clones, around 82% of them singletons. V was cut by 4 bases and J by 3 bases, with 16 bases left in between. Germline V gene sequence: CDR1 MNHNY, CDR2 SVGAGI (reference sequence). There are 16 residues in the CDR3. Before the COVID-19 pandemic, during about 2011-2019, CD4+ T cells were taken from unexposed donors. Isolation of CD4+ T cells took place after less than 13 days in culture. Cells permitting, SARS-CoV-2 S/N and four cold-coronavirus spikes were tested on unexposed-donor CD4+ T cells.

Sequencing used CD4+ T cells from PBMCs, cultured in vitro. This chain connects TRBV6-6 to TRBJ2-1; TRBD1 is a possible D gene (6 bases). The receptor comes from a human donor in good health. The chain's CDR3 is CASSSPPGTNYNEQFF. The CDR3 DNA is TGTGCCAGCAGTTCCCCACCCGGGACAAACTACAATGAGCAGTTCTTC.